This T cell receptor (beta chain) derives from a study of CD8 T cells in Susac syndrome. The germline gives CDR1 SEHNR, CDR2 FQNEAQ (reference sequence). V dropped 7 bases and J dropped 2 bases, with 12 bases sitting between them. The CDR3 totals 14 residues. The RNA input was roughly 0.45 to 1 ug, and it was reverse transcribed with random hexamers. TCRdb re-called the immunoSEQ multiplex PCR reads through MiXCR, storing one row per CDR3 protein. The sample lists fewer than 150,000 distinct CDR3 sequences, around nine tenths seen once, with around 0.24% in the top ten. Sequences were obtained from CD8+ T cells from PBMCs. The rearrangement joins TRBV7-9 to TRBJ1-3; D may be TRBD1 (6 bases). This TCR was sampled from a human donor with multiple sclerosis. CDR3 protein: CASIVTGPGNTIYF. As DNA, the CDR3 is TGTGCCAGCATCGTGACAGGACCTGGAAACACCATATATTTT.